The next 10 T cell receptor beta chains were all read from a single sample in a study of blood T cells in healthy people across ages. For the second PCR, which ran for about 7 to 12 cycles, a sample-barcoded 5' primer and a J-beta primer mix were used. TCRdb called the 5' RACE reads again in MiXCR, with one record for every CDR3 protein. This table has about 640,000 distinct CDR3 sequences, 45% to 65% appearing once. The sample consisted of blood. These receptors were obtained from a man between 60 and 70 years old in good health.

With regard to this clonotype: The junction departs from germline at one end; a sequencing error may be responsible. The chain recombines TRBV6-2 or TRBV6-3 with TRBJ2-1; TRBD2 matches 8 bases. The germline CDR1 and CDR2 sequences are MNHEY and SVGEGT. This CDR3 contains 13 residues. This CDR3 reads CAGSQSGGGEQFF. As DNA, the CDR3 is TGTGCCGGCAGTCAGAGCGGGGGAGGTGAGCAGTTCTTC.

The chain carries TRBV29-1 and TRBJ1-2; maybe TRBD1 (5 bases). CDR1 is SQVTM and CDR2 is ANQGSEA in the germline V gene. V dropped 1 base and J dropped 4 bases, with 13 bases sitting between them. The CDR3 extends over 14 amino acids. CDR3 amino acids: CSVEGLGASYGYTF. The CDR3 nucleotides are TGCAGCGTTGAAGGGTTAGGGGCCAGCTATGGCTACACCTTC.

A word on this clonotype: Just one base apart from a much larger clone, this may be a read error. The chain joins TRBV6-2 or TRBV6-3 to TRBJ2-7; the match to TRBD2 covers 8 bases. With the DNA end fitting TRBJ2-5 better, the J assignment may be wrong. Per the germline V gene, CDR1 is MNHEY and CDR2 is SVGEGT. The CDR3 runs 15 residues. The chain's CDR3 is CASSYQASGLETQYF. CDR3 DNA: TGTGCCAGCAGTTACCAGGCTAGCGGGTTAGAGACCCAGTACTTC.

The rearrangement uses TRBV6-4 and TRBJ2-5, with D possibly being TRBD1 (5 bases). CDR3 length: 15 residues. V was pared by 5 bases and J by 0 bases, with 13 bases between. Germline V gene data show CDR1 as MRHNA and CDR2 as SNTAGT. For the CDR3, the DNA is TGTGCCAGCAGTTACGACCCAGGGAACCAAGAGACCCAGTACTTC. Translation: CASSYDPGNQETQYF.

This clonotype was found a few times. The chain has TRBV6-6 and TRBJ2-5; tentatively, D is TRBD1 (6 bases). V was clipped by 8 bases and J by 4 bases, with 11 bases between them. The CDR3 sequence is 12 residues long. CDR1 and CDR2 (germline): MNHNY, SVGAGI (reference sequence). As DNA, the CDR3 is TGTGCCAGCCGAACAGGGAGAGAGACCCAGTACTTC. Protein product: CASRTGRETQYF.

The chain couples TRBV5-1 to TRBJ2-1; TRBD1 matches 8 bases. J gave up 5 bases and V 4 bases, and 5 bases lay outside the gene matches. Germline CDR1 reads SGHRS; CDR2 reads YFSETQ. The CDR3 is 14 amino acids. CDR3 residues: CASSRGQDNNEQFF. DNA for the CDR3: TGCGCCAGCAGCCGGGGACAGGACAACAATGAGCAGTTCTTC.

The genes are TRBV7-8 and TRBJ2-5; 8 bases align to TRBD2. The germline gives CDR1 SGHVS, CDR2 FQNEAQ. With 1 base clipped from V and 11 bases from J, the junction kept 18 bases outside the gene matches. CDR3 length: 17 amino acids. The CDR3 reads CASSLVGLALTGGEQYF. The CDR3, as DNA: TGTGCCAGCAGCTTAGTCGGACTAGCATTAACGGGCGGTGAGCAGTACTTC.

The DNA of the CDR3 is TGTGCCAGCAGCTTATCCCGACTAGAGGCCCAGTTCTTC. This encodes CASSLSRLEAQFF. The chain is built from TRBV7-2 and TRBJ2-5; TRBD2 might be the D (6 bases). The J call is uncertain, as TRBJ2-1 better fits the DNA end. This CDR3 comprises 13 residues. The germline V gene encodes CDR1 SGHTA and CDR2 FQGNSA.

The chain links TRBV4-2 to TRBJ1-4, with TRBD1 matching 8 bases. The CDR3 has 15 residues. Germline trimming cut 2 bases from V and 7 bases from J; bases unmatched to any gene: 6. The germline V gene has CDR1 LGHNA and CDR2 YNFKEQ. The CDR3 nucleotides are TGTGCCAGCAGCCAAAAGGCAGGGGGCCGTGAAAAACTGTTTTTT. Amino acid sequence: CASSQKAGGREKLFF.

This clonotype was seen a handful of times. The chain recombines TRBV6-5 with TRBJ2-3; maybe TRBD2 (6 bases). CDR3 length: 16 residues. CDR1 is MNHEY and CDR2 is SVGAGI in the germline V gene. Trimming removed 6 bases from V and 2 bases from J, with 18 bases in between. The CDR3 coding sequence is TGTGCCAGCAGCTCTACTCGGAGGGTGGACACAGATACGCAGTATTTT. Protein product: CASSSTRRVDTDTQYF.